The 29 T cell receptor beta chains below were found in one sample sequenced in a study of T cell responses to AZD1222 COVID-19 vaccine. Only in-frame clones appear in the TCRdb table, and some are missing; sequencing was by immunoSEQ multiplex PCR. Here the sample spans more than 95,000 clones, roughly 89% being singletons. The sequencing used peripheral blood, collected 28 days after the second AZD1222 dose. These receptors all come from an adult who received the AZD1222 COVID-19 vaccine.

This clone occurred once. V usage is TRBV18 and J usage is TRBJ1-1, with 7 positions matching TRBD1. V shed 2 bases, J shed 1 base, and the junction held 4 bases outside the gene matches. This CDR3 is built from 15 residues. Germline lookup yields CDR1 KGHSH and CDR2 LQKENI. The CDR3 reads CASSPTDRANTEAFF. CDR3 coding DNA: TGTGCCAGCTCACCAACCGACAGGGCGAACACTGAAGCTTTCTTT.

V gene TRBV6-5 combines with J gene TRBJ2-1; D might be TRBD2 (6 bases). CDR1 and CDR2 from the germline V gene are MNHEY and SVGAGI. Trimming shortened V by 4 bases and J by 0 bases, and 10 bases separated the two germline ends. The CDR3 loop spans 15 amino acids. The CDR3 DNA sequence: TGTGCCAGCAGTTCTAGCGTAGACTCCTACAATGAGCAGTTCTTC. Encoded protein: CASSSSVDSYNEQFF.

The chain combines TRBV5-3 with TRBJ2-7; TRBD2 matches at 8 bases. TRBV5-3 counts as an open reading frame of uncertain function. V lost 0 bases to trimming and J lost 4 bases; unmatched junction nucleotides: 6. The CDR3 extends over 15 amino acids. CDR3 sequence: CARSLEGLAGYEQYF. Written as DNA, the CDR3 is TGTGCCAGAAGCTTGGAAGGGCTAGCGGGTTACGAGCAGTACTTC.

Only one count was recorded for this clone. The chain is built from TRBV21-1 and TRBJ1-1. TRBV21-1 is recorded as a pseudogene. CDR3 length equals 15 residues. CDR3 nucleotides: TGTGCCAGCAGCCCTAGAGGGGCTATGAACACTGAAGCTTTCTTT. It translates to CASSPRGAMNTEAFF.

V is TRBV19 and J is TRBJ2-5; a possible D gene is TRBD1 (5 bases). V was shortened by 5 bases and J by 5 bases, with 12 bases between the two germline ends. CDR1 LNHDA and CDR2 SQIVND come from the germline V gene (reference sequence). The CDR3 runs 13 residues. The CDR3 protein is CASSPLTVETQYF. Here the CDR3 DNA reads TGTGCCAGTAGTCCTTTGACAGTTGAGACCCAGTACTTC. The full variable domain, its missing parts supplied by reference TRBV19 and TRBJ2-5, is DGGITQSPKYLFRKEGQNVTLSCEQNLNHDAMYWYRQDPGQGLRLIYYSQIVNDFQKGDIAEGYSVSREKKESFPLTVTSAQKNPTAFYLCASSPLTVETQYFGPGTRLLVL.

The rearrangement uses TRBV30 and TRBJ2-5; weak D call: TRBD2 (5 bases). CDR3 length equals 13 residues. V shed 4 bases and J shed 2 bases, with 11 bases lying between them. The germline V gene has CDR1 GTSNPN and CDR2 SVGIG (reference sequence). The CDR3 loop reads CAWKRTGQETQYF. The CDR3 DNA sequence: TGTGCCTGGAAACGGACGGGGCAAGAGACCCAGTACTTC.

The gene calls are TRBV18 and TRBJ2-7, with 9 nucleotides matching TRBD1. J gave up 3 bases and V 3 bases, and 6 bases lay outside the gene matches. Germline loops: CDR1 KGHSH, CDR2 LQKENI. CDR3 length equals 15 residues. The DNA of the CDR3 is TGTGCCAGCTCACCCAATCAGGACAGGGGCTACGAGCAGTACTTC. The encoded protein is CASSPNQDRGYEQYF.

The chain has TRBV28 and TRBJ1-2; 9 nucleotides match TRBD1. Germline V gives CDR1 MDHEN, CDR2 SYDVKM. There are 15 residues in the CDR3. With V trimmed by 5 bases and J by 4 bases, 8 bases remained unmatched. The CDR3 spells CASSLPRGQGYGYTF. CDR3 coding DNA: TGTGCCAGCAGTCTTCCCAGGGGACAGGGCTATGGCTACACCTTC.

The chain joins TRBV27 to TRBJ2-1; D uncertain. V lost 4 bases, J lost 0 bases, and 13 bases lay in between. This CDR3 has 16 amino acids. The germline CDR1 and CDR2 sequences are MNHEY and SMNVEV (reference sequence). CDR3 loop: CASSSTHTSSYNEQFF. CDR3 nucleotides: TGTGCCAGCAGTTCGACTCACACAAGCTCCTACAATGAGCAGTTCTTC.

The chain combines TRBV27 with TRBJ1-6; unclear D gene. Germline CDR1 reads MNHEY; CDR2 reads SMNVEV (reference sequence). CDR3 length: 15 residues. Trimming removed 7 bases at V and 4 bases at J, with 14 bases between. CDR3 protein: CASTSGRTYNSPLHF. CDR3 sequence (DNA): TGTGCCAGCACCTCCGGAAGGACTTATAATTCACCCCTCCACTTT.

The genes are TRBV27 and TRBJ2-2, with a tentative D call TRBD1 (6 bases). Trimming stripped 7 bases from V and 6 bases from J, with 15 bases between. This CDR3 spans 14 amino acids. The V gene's germline CDR1 is MNHEY and CDR2 SMNVEV (reference sequence). The CDR3 DNA is TGTGCCAGCACCATCTCAGGGGTGTCCGGGGAGCTGTTTTTT. Its protein is CASTISGVSGELFF.

The chain uses TRBV23-1 and TRBJ2-7, with TRBD1 matching over 8 bases. TRBV23-1 is reported as an ORF; its role is uncertain. CDR3 size: 16 residues. Trimming cost V 3 bases and J 1 base; bases outside gene matches: 8. The CDR3 region has the DNA TGCGCCAGCAGTCAGGGGACAGGTCCCATTTCCTACGAGCAGTACTTC. As protein: CASSQGTGPISYEQYF.

The chain combines TRBV11-2 with TRBJ1-1; 7 bases match TRBD1. V shed 4 bases, J shed 6 bases, and the junction held 8 bases outside the gene matches. The CDR3 loop spans 14 amino acids. Germline CDR1 and CDR2: SGHAT and FQNNGV. CDR3 in DNA: TGTGCCAGCAGCTCAAGACAGGGCCAACCTGAAGCTTTCTTT. This encodes CASSSRQGQPEAFF. Full variable domain (outside the CDR3, taken from reference TRBV11-2 and TRBJ1-1): EAGVAQSPRYKIIEKRQSVAFWCNPISGHATLYWYQQILGQGPKLLIQFQNNGVVDDSQLPKDRFSAERLKGVDSTLKIQPAKLEDSAVYLCASSSRQGQPEAFFGQGTRLTVV.

The gene calls are TRBV5-1 and TRBJ1-2; no clear D gene. Deletions cut 2 bases from V and 5 bases from J, with 13 bases between. The CDR3 has 14 residues. Germline-derived CDR1 and CDR2 are SGHRS and YFSETQ. The CDR3 loop reads CASSFTGGGYGYTF. The CDR3 nucleotides read TGCGCCAGCAGCTTTACGGGAGGAGGGTATGGCTACACCTTC.

This clone was counted once. This chain links TRBV3-1 (or the pseudogene TRBV3-2) with TRBJ2-7; D possibly uses TRBD1 or TRBD2 (5 bases each). Per the germline V gene, CDR1 is LGHDT and CDR2 is YNNKEL (reference sequence). V was cut by 4 bases and J by 4 bases, with 14 bases left in between. CDR3 length equals 14 residues. The CDR3, as DNA: TGTGCCAGCAGCCGGGGGAGCGTTCGATACGAGCAGTACTTC. Protein product: CASSRGSVRYEQYF.

The chain combines TRBV5-4 with TRBJ1-6; TRBD1 might be the D (5 bases). The CDR3 is made up of 13 amino acids. V lost 7 bases and J lost 6, with 11 bases in between. Germline V lookup: CDR1 SGHNT, CDR2 YYREEE (reference sequence). The CDR3 bases are TGTGCCAGCCAGGACAACATTAATTCACCCCTCCACTTT. Protein sequence: CASQDNINSPLHF. The full variable domain, rest sourced from reference TRBV5-4 and TRBJ1-6, is ETGVTQSPTHLIKTRGQQVTLRCSSQSGHNTVSWYQQALGQGPQFIFQYYREEENGRGNFPPRFSGLQFPNYSSELNVNALELDDSALYLCASQDNINSPLHFGNGTRLTVT.

This clone turned up a few times. The gene calls are TRBV14 and TRBJ1-2, with 8 bases matching TRBD1. This CDR3 has 15 amino acids. Germline V gene data show CDR1 as SGHDN and CDR2 as FVKESK. V shed 3 bases and J 7 bases; nucleotides not matched to a gene: 10. The CDR3 loop is CASSHLGQGISGYTF. CDR3 coding DNA: TGTGCCAGCAGCCACCTTGGACAGGGAATCAGTGGCTACACCTTC.

This rearrangement joins TRBV6-5 to TRBJ2-7; 9 bases are shared with TRBD1. In germline, CDR1 is MNHEY, CDR2 SVGAGI. V trimming: 0 bases; J trimming: 2 bases; junction bases outside the gene matches: 2. The CDR3 totals 15 residues. The CDR3 is CASSYSDRGAYEQYF. CDR3 coding DNA: TGTGCCAGCAGTTACTCGGACAGGGGAGCCTACGAGCAGTACTTC.

The chain employs TRBV2 and TRBJ1-3; D is ambiguous. Per germline, CDR1 SNHLY and CDR2 FYNNEI. V lost 2 bases, J lost 1 base, and 9 bases lay in between. CDR3 size: 15 residues. The CDR3 region is CASSELRVSGNTIYF. The CDR3 DNA reads as TGTGCCAGCAGTGAATTAAGGGTTTCTGGAAACACCATATATTTT.

With regard to this clone: This specimen includes other DNA sequences encoding the same CDR3. This rearrangement joins TRBV28 to TRBJ2-7; perhaps TRBD2 as D (5 bases). This CDR3 has 12 amino acids. Per the germline V gene, CDR1 is MDHEN and CDR2 is SYDVKM. The germline V and J ends were trimmed by 3 bases and 2 bases, with 5 bases remaining between them. CDR3 sequence (DNA): TGTGCCAGCAGTTTGCGGGCCTACGAGCAGTACTTC. Protein: CASSLRAYEQYF.

The chain joins TRBV5-4 to TRBJ1-5; D gene ambiguous. This CDR3 has 10 residues. CDR1 and CDR2 (germline): SGHNT, YYREEE (reference sequence). Trimming took 6 bases from V and 7 from J, leaving 5 bases between them. The CDR3 sequence: CASIGQPQHF. CDR3 nucleotides: TGTGCCAGCATAGGGCAGCCCCAGCATTTT.

This clone was seen once. V gene TRBV30 combines with J gene TRBJ2-1, with a weak D call TRBD2 (6 bases). Germline V lookup: CDR1 GTSNPN, CDR2 SVGIG (reference sequence). V was trimmed by 0 bases and J by 7 bases, leaving 10 bases between them. This CDR3 comprises 13 residues. In DNA form, the CDR3 reads TGTGCCTGGAGTGTCTACGGGGGAAATGAGCAGTTCTTC. This encodes CAWSVYGGNEQFF.

This clone was recorded a few times. The rearrangement uses TRBV5-1 and TRBJ1-6; D remains unclear. From germline, CDR1 is SGHRS and CDR2 YFSETQ. Between the trimmed V and J ends, which lost 1 base and 6 bases, there was a span of 14 bases. This CDR3 has 16 amino acids. In DNA form, the CDR3 reads TGCGCCAGCAGCTTGACCGGGCCGTCCGGTAATTCACCCCTCCACTTT. Amino acids: CASSLTGPSGNSPLHF.

This clone showed up just once. The chain joins TRBV11-3 to TRBJ1-1, with D hard to call. Looked up from germline, CDR1 is SGHNT and CDR2 is YENEEA. Trimming took off 4 bases at V and 0 bases at J, with 9 bases between the two ends. There are 14 residues in the CDR3. Here the CDR3 reads CASSSQTLNTEAFF. CDR3 DNA sequence: TGTGCCAGCAGCTCTCAGACTTTGAACACTGAAGCTTTCTTT. Variable domain in full (rest from reference TRBV11-3 and TRBJ1-1): EAGVVQSPRYKIIEKKQPVAFWCNPISGHNTLYWYLQNLGQGPELLIRYENEEAVDDSQLPKDRFSAERLKGVDSTLKIQPAELGDSAVYLCASSSQTLNTEAFFGQGTRLTVV.

The chain links TRBV7-3 to TRBJ1-5; D is perhaps TRBD1 (6 bases). The CDR3 runs 14 residues. Germline assignment: CDR1 SGHTA and CDR2 FQGTGA. The V end was cut by 2 bases, the J end by 7 bases, with 12 bases between. The CDR3 sequence: CASSLYGGHQPQHF. Written as DNA, the CDR3 is TGTGCCAGCAGCTTATACGGGGGCCACCAGCCCCAGCATTTT.

This clone was seen more than once but under ten times. The chain joins TRBV10-2 to TRBJ1-2; D not certain. The length of the CDR3 is 15 residues. CDR1 is WSHSY, CDR2 SAAADI, per germline. The ends were cut back, 6 bases at V and 4 bases at J, with 18 bases in the middle. CDR3 sequence: CASRGWEATTYGYTF. CDR3 DNA: TGCGCCAGCAGAGGTTGGGAGGCAACGACCTATGGCTACACCTTC.

As DNA, the CDR3 is TGTGCCAGTAGTATACGGGAATCTCAGCCCCAGCATTTT. Encoded protein: CASSIRESQPQHF. This rearrangement joins TRBV19 to TRBJ1-5, with unresolved D. V was cut by 2 bases and J by 6 bases, with 8 bases left in between. Germline values: CDR1 LNHDA, CDR2 SQIVND (reference sequence). CDR3 length: 13 residues. Filled out from reference TRBV19 and TRBJ1-5, the complete variable domain reads DGGITQSPKYLFRKEGQNVTLSCEQNLNHDAMYWYRQDPGQGLRLIYYSQIVNDFQKGDIAEGYSVSREKKESFPLTVTSAQKNPTAFYLCASSIRESQPQHFGDGTRLSIL.

This clone appeared a single time. V is TRBV28 and J is TRBJ1-1, with D possibly being TRBD1 (6 bases). Germline V gene lookup returns CDR1 MDHEN and CDR2 SYDVKM. The CDR3 runs to 15 residues. Trimming stripped 7 bases from V and 2 bases from J, with 17 bases between. This chain's CDR3 is CASTMTGQLNTEAFF. CDR3 DNA sequence: TGTGCCAGCACCATGACTGGACAGCTCAACACTGAAGCTTTCTTT.

This clone was observed once. This chain joins TRBV11-2 and TRBJ1-5; no clear D. The CDR3 runs to 13 residues. Germline assignment: CDR1 SGHAT and CDR2 FQNNGV. V was clipped by 0 bases and J by 5 bases, with 5 bases between them. CDR3 region: CASSLDSDQPQHF. CDR3 DNA: TGTGCCAGCAGCTTAGATTCCGATCAGCCCCAGCATTTT.